This T cell receptor beta chain was found in a study of blood T cells in healthy people across ages. Study results and caveats: There were more naive CD4+ cells and higher diversity in long-lived donors than in aged donors.

The CDR3 has 13 residues. CDR1 and CDR2 from the germline V gene are MDHEN and SYDVKM. As for this clonotype: Antigen unknown.

Then a second PCR, running about 7 to 11 cycles, was carried out with a sample-barcoded 5' primer and a J-beta primer mix. TCRdb fed the 5' RACE reads into MiXCR, producing one record per CDR3 protein. The data hold 700,000 or so distinct CDR3 sequences, with 22% observed a single time. The rearrangement links TRBV28 to TRBJ2-7; no reliable D call. The closer fit of TRBJ2-5 to the DNA end suggests the J call may be wrong. The sample taken for sequencing was blood. This TCR came from a man between 65 and 85 years old in good health. CDR3 region: CASSLRSWETQYF. The CDR3 coding sequence is TGTGCCAGCAGTTTAAGATCCTGGGAGACCCAGTACTTC.